This T cell receptor beta chain was obtained from a study of T cell repertoires in cytomegalovirus infection. Turning to the study itself: Both CMV infection and a matching HLA type were indicated by public TCR beta signatures.

TCRdb ran MiXCR on the reads and lists one entry per CDR3 protein. Among approximately 110,000 distinct CDR3 sequences, under 55% were seen once, and the ten largest hold about 76%. This clonotype turned up a few times. Its cognate antigen is unknown. Since the CDR3 does not end with the conserved phenylalanine or tryptophan, this likely comes from a read error. V gave up 3 bases and J gave up 10 bases, with 16 bases separating them. CDR1 and CDR2 from the germline V gene are MGHDK and SYGVNS. This CDR3 contains 14 residues. General observations from the study: Dominant in the ex vivo response were TCR beta clonotypes restricted by HLA-C and specific for CMV.

Sequencing used CD8+ T cells from cultured PBMCs, obtained from culture after CMV antigen stimulation. The clonotype originates from a human donor in good health (CMV status not recorded). Some clones in this sample may be carry-over from other donors' samples. The chain is built from TRBV25-1 and TRBJ2-1; D unresolved. CDR3 coding DNA: TGTGCCAGCAGTGACTCCGGACCGATCCGGGAGCAGTTCTCC. It is translated as CASSDSGPIREQFS.